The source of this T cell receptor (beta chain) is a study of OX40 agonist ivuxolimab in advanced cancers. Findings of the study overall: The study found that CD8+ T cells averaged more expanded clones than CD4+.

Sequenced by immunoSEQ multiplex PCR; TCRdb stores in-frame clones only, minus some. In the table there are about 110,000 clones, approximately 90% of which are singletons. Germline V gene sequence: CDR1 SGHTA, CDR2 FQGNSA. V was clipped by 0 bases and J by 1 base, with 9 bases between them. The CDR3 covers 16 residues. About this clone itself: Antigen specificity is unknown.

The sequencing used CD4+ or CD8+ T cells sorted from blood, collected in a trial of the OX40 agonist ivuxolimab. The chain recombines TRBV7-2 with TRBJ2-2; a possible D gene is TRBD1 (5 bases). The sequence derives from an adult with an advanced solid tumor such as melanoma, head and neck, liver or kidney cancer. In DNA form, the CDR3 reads TGTGCCAGCAGCTTAGCTCCCCAGGGGAACACCGGGGAGCTGTTTTTT. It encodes CASSLAPQGNTGELFF.